This record covers a single T cell receptor (beta chain). Its specificity is not known. The V and J ends lost 6 bases and 5 bases respectively, with 16 bases between them. The germline V gene encodes CDR1 SNHLY and CDR2 FYNNEI. This CDR3 is 14 amino acids long. The data were obtained in a study of OX40 agonist ivuxolimab in advanced cancers. Study-level background: People who had prior anti-PD-1, anti-PD-L1 or anti-CTLA-4 therapy could take part, and roughly 40% had some. Partial responses were achieved by three patients, one with hepatocellular carcinoma and two with cutaneous melanoma.

The data were produced by immunoSEQ multiplex PCR, yet TCRdb's version contains in-frame clones alone and is incomplete. The table includes fewer than 85,000 clones, just over 85% detected once. General study findings and limits: At 0.1 to 3.0 mg/kg and by week 6, clonal expansion occurred in CD4+ and CD8+ blood T cells. Also present in some nonresponders was a low level of normalized T-cell clonal expansion.

This chain uses TRBV2 with TRBJ2-5; D is possibly TRBD1 or TRBD2 (6 bases each). This sample comprised CD4+ or CD8+ T cells sorted from blood, obtained in a trial of the OX40 agonist ivuxolimab. The clonotype comes from an adult with an advanced solid tumor such as melanoma, head and neck, liver or kidney cancer. The CDR3 DNA is TGTGCCAGCAGGGAGGGGGGCTTCTCGGAGACCCAGTACTTC. It yields the protein CASREGGFSETQYF.